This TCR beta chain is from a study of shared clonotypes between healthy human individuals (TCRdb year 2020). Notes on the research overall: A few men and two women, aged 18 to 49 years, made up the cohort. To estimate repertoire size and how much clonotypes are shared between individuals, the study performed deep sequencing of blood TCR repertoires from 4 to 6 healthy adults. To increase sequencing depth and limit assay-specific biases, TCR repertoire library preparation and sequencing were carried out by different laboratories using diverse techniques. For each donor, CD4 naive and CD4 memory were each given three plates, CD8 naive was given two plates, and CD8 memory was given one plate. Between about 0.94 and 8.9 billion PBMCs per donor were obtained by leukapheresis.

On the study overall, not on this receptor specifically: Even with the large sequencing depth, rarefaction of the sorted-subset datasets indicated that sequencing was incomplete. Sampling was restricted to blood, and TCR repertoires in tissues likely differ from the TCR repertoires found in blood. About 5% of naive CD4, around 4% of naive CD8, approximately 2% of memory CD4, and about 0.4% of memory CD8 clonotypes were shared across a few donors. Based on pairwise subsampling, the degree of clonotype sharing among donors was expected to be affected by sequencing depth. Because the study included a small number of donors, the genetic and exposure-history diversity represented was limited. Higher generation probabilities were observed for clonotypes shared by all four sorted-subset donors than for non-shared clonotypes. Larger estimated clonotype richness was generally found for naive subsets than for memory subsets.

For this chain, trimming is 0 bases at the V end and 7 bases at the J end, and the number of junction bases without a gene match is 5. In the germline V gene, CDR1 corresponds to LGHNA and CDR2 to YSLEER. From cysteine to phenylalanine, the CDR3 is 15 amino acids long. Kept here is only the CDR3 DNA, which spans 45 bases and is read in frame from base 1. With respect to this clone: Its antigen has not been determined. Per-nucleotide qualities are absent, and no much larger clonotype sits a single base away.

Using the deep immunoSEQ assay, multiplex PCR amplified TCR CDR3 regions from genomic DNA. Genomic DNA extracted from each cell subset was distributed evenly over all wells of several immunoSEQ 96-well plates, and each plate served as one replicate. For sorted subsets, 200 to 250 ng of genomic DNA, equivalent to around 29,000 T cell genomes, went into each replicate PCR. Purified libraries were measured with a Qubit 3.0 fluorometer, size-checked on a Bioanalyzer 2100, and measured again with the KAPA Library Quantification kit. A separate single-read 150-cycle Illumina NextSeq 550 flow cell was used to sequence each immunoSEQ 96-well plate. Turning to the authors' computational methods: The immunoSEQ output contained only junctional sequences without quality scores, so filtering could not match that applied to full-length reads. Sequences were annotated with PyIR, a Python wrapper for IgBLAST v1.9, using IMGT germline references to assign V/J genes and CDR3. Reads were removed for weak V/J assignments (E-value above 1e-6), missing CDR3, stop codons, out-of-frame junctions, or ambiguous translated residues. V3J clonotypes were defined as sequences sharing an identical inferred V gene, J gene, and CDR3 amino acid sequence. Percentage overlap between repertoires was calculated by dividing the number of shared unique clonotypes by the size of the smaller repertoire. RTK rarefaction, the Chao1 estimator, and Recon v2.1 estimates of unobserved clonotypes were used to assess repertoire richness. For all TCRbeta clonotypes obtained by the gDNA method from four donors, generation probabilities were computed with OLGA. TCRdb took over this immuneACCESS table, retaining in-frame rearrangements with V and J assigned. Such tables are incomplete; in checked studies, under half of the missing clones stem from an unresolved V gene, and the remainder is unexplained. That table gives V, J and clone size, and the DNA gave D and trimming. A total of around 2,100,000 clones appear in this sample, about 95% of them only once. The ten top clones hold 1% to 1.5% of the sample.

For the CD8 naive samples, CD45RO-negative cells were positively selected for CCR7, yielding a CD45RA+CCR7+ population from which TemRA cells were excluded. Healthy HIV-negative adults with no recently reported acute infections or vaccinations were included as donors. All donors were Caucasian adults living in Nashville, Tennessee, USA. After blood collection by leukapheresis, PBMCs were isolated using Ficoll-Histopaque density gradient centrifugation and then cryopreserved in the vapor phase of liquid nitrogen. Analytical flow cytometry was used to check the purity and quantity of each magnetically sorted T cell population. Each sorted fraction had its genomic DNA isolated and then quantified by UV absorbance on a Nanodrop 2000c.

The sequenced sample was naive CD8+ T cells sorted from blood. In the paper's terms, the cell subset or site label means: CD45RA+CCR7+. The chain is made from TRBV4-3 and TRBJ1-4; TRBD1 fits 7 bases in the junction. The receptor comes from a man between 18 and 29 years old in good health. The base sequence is TGCGCCAGCAGCCAAGATGCAGGGGGGGGTGAAAAACTGTTTTTT. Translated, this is CASSQDAGGGEKLFF.